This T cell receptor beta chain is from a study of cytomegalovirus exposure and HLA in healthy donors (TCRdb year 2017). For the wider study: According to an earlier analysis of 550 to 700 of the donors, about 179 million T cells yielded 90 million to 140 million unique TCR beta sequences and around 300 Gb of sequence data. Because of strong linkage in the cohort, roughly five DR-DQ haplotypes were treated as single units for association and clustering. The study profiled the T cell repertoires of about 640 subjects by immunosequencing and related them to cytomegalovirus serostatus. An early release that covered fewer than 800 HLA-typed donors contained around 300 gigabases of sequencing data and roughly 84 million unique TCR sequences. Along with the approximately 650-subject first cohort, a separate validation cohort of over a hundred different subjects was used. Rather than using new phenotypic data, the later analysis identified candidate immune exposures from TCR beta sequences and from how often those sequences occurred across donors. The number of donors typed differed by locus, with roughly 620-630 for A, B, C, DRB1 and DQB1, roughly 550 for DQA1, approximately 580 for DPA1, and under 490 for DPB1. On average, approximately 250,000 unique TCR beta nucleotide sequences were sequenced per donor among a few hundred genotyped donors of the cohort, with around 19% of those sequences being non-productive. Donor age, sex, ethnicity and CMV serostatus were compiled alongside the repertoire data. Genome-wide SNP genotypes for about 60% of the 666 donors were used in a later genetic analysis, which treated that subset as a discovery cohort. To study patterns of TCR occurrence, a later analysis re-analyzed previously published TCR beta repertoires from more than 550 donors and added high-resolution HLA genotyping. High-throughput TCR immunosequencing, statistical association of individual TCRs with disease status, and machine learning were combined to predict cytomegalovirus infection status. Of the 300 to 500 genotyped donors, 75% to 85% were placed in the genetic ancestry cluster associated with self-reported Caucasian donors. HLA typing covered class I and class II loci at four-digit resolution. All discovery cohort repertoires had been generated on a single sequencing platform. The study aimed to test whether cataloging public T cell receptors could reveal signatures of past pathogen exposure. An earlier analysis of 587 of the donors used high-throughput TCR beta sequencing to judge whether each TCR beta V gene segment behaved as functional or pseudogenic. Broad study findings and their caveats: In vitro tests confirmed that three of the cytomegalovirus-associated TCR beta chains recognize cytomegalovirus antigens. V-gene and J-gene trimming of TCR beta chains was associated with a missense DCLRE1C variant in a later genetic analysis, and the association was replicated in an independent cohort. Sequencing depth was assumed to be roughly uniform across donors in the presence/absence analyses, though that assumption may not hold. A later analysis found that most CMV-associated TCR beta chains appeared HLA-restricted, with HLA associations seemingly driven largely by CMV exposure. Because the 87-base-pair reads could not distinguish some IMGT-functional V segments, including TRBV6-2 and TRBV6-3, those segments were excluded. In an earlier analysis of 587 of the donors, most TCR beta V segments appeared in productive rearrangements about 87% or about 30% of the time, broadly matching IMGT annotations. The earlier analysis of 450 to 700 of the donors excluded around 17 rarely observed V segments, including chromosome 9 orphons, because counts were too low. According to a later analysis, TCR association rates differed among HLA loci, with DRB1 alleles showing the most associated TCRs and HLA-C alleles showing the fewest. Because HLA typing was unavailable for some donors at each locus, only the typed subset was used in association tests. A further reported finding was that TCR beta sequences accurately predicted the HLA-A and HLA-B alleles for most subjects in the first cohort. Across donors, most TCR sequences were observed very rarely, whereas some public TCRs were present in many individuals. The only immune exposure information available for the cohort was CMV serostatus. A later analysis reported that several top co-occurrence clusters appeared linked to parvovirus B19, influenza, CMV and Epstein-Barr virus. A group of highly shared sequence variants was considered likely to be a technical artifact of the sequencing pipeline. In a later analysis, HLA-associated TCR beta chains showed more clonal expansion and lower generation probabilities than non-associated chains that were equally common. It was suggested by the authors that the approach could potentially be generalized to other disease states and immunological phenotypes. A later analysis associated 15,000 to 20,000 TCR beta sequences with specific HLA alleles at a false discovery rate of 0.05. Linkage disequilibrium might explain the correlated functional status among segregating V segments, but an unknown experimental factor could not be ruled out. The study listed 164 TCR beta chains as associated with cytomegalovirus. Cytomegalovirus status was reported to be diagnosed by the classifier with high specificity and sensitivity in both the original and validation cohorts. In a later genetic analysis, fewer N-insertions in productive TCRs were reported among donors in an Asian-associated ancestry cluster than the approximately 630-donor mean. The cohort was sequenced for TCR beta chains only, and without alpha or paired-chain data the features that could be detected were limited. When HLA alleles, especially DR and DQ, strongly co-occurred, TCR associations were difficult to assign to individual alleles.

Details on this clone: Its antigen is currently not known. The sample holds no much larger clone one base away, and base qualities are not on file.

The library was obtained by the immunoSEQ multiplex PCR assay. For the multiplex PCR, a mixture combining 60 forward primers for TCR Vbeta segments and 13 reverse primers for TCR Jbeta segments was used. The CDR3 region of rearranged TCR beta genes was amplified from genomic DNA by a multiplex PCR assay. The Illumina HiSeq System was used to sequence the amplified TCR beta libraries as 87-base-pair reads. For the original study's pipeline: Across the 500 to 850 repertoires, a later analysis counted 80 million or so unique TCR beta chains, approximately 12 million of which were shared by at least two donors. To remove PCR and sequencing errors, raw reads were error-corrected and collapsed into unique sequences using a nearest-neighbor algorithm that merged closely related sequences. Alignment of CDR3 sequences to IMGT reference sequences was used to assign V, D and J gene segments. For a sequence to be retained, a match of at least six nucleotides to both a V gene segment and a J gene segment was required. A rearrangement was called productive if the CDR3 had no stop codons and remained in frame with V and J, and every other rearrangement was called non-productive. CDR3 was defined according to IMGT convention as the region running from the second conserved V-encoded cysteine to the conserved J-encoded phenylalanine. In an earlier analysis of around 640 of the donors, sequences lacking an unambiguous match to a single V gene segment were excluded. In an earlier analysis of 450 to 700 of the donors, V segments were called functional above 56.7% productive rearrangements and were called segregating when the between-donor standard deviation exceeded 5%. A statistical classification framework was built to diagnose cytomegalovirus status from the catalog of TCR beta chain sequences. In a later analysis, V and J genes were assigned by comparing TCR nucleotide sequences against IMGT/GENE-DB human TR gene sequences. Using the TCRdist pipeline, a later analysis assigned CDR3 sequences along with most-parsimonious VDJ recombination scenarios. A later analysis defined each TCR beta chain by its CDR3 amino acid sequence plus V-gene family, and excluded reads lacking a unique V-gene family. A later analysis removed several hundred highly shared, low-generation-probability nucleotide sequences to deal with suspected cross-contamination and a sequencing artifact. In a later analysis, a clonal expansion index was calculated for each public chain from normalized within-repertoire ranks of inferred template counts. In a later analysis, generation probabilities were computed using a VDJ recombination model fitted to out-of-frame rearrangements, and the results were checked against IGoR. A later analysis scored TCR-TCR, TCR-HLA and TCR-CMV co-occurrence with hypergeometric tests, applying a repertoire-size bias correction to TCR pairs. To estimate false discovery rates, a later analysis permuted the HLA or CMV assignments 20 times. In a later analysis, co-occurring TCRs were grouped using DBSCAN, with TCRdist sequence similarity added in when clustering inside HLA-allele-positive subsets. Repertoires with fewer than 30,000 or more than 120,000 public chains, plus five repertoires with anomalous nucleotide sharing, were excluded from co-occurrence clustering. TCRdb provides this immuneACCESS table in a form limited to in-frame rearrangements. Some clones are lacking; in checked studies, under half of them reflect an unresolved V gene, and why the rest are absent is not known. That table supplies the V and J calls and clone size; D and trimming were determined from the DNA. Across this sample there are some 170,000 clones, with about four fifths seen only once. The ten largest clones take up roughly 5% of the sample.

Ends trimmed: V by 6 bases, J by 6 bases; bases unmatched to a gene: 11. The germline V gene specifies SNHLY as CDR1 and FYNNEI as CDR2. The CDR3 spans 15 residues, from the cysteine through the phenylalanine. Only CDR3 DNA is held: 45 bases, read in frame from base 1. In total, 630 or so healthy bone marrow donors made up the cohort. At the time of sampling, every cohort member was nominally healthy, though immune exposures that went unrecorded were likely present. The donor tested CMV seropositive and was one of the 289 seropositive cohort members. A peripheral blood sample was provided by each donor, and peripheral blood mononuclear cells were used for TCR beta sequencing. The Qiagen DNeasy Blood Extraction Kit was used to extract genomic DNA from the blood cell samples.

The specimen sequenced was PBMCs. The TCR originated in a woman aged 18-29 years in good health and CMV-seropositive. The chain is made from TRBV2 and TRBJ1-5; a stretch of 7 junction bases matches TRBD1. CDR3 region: CASRGGFRGVQPQHF. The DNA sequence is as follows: TGTGCCAGCAGGGGGGGCTTCAGGGGGGTTCAGCCCCAGCATTTT. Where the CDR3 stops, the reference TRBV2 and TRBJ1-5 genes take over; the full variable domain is EPEVTQTPSHQVTQMGQEVILRCVPISNHLYFYWYRQILGQKVEFLVSFYNNEISEKSEIFDDQFSVERPDGSNFTLKIRSTKLEDSAMYFCASRGGFRGVQPQHFGDGTRLSIL.